Following are 3 T cell receptor beta chains from one sample sequenced in a study of blood T cell repertoires in COVID-19 (dated by TCRdb to about 2020). Library preparation used the immunoSEQ multiplex PCR assay. As stored in TCRdb, this immuneACCESS dataset retains in-frame rearrangements with V and J assigned. A fraction of the clones does not appear; measured against another copy, unresolved V genes explain less than half of the discrepancy, and the remainder lacks a known reason. This sample holds about 210,000 clones; 92% were observed only once. The ten largest make up 1.2% of the sample. Material for sequencing was peripheral blood. Receptor source: a man aged 30 to 39 with acute or convalescent COVID-19.

The chain links TRBV18 to TRBJ1-2, with D unclear. The V end lost 3 bases, the J end lost 2 bases, and 10 bases lay between the germline ends. CDR3 length: 14 residues. CDR1 is KGHSH, CDR2 LQKENI, per germline. CDR3 DNA sequence: TGTGCCAGCTCACCCAGTACAGACAACTATGGCTACACCTTC. Its translation is CASSPSTDNYGYTF. Together with reference TRBV18 and TRBJ1-2, the CDR3 gives the full variable domain: NAGVMQNPRHLVRRRGQEARLRCSPMKGHSHVYWYRQLPEEGLKFMVYLQKENIIDESGMPKERFSAEFPKEGPSILRIQQVVRGDSAAYFCASSPSTDNYGYTFGSGTRLTVV.

The rearrangement links TRBV7-8 to TRBJ1-4, with unresolved D. The CDR3 extends over 14 amino acids. Germline V lookup: CDR1 SGHVS, CDR2 FQNEAQ. Deletions cut 5 bases from V and 1 base from J, with 8 bases between. This CDR3 reads CASSPHITNEKLFF. The DNA of the CDR3 is TGTGCCAGCAGCCCGCACATAACTAATGAAAAACTGTTTTTT.

As for this clone: The same CDR3 also results from other DNA sequences found in this sample. The CDR3 region is CASSQVLGELFF. For the CDR3, the DNA is TGTGCCAGCAGCCAAGTACTCGGGGAGCTGTTTTTT. The J gene is TRBJ2-2, the V gene TRBV3-1 (or the pseudogene TRBV3-2); D ambiguous. The V end was cut by 1 base, the J end by 7 bases, with 4 bases between. Germline V gives CDR1 LGHDT, CDR2 YNNKEL (reference sequence). The CDR3 contains 12 residues.